This T cell receptor beta chain was identified during a study of T-cell memory formation after mild COVID-19. CDR1 and CDR2 (germline): ENHRY, SYGVKD. The CDR3 length is 13 residues. Trimming stripped 5 bases from V and 6 bases from J, with 13 bases between. This clonotype was recorded a few times. In TCRdb, the 5' RACE reads were re-called with MiXCR into one record per CDR3 protein. The sample has almost 250,000 distinct CDR3 sequences; 15% are singletons. Sequencing was done on a sample of PBMCs or a T cell subset sorted from them (not recorded which). The chain carries TRBV10-3 and TRBJ1-2, with D tentatively TRBD1 (5 bases). The source is an adult woman who had mild COVID-19 (a few samples of this study predate the infection). Cell type and time point are not known. The CDR3 sequence is CAISSTVLDGYTF. In DNA form, the CDR3 reads TGTGCCATCAGTTCGACAGTATTGGATGGCTACACCTTC.